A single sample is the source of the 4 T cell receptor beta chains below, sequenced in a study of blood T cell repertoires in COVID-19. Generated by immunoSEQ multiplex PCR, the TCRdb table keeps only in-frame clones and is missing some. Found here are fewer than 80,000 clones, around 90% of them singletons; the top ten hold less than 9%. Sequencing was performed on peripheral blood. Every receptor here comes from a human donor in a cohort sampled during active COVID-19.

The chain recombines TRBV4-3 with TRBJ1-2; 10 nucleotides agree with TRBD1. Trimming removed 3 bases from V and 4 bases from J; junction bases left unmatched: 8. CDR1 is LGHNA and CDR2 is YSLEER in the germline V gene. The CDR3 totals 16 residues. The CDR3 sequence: CASSHLGDRGSYGYTF. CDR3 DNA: TGCGCCAGCAGCCACCTTGGGGACAGGGGCAGCTATGGCTACACCTTC.

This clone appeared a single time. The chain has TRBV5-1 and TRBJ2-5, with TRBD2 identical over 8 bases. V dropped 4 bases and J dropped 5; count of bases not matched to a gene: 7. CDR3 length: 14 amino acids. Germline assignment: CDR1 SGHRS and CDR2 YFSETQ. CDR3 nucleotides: TGCGCCAGCAGCCCGGGACTAGTCCTCGAGACCCAGTACTTC. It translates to CASSPGLVLETQYF.

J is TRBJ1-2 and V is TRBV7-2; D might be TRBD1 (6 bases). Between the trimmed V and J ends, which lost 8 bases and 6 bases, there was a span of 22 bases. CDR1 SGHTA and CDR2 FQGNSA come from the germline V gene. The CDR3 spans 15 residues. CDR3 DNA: TGTGCCAGCGCACGCCGGGCAGGGGTCGAGGATGGCTACACCTTC. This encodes CASARRAGVEDGYTF.

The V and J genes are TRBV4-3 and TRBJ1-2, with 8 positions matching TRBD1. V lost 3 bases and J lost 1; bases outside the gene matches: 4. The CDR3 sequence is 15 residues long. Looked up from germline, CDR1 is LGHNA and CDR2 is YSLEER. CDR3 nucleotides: TGCGCCAGCAGCCAGGACAGGGACAGTAACTATGGCTACACCTTC. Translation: CASSQDRDSNYGYTF.